This TCR beta chain was sequenced during a study of Ad26.COV2.S vaccination and SARS-CoV-2 variants (dated by TCRdb to the early 2020s). In terms of the full investigation: TCRbeta repertoire sequencing was used to assess the specificity and breadth of SARS-CoV-2-reactive T cell receptors after Ad26.COV2.S vaccination. The TCR-sequenced set comprised roughly 30 samples: around 20 Ad26.COV2.S vaccine recipients, 5 placebo recipients and 8 SARS-CoV-2 convalescent individuals.

Findings and caveats that apply to the study as a whole: According to the authors, total T cell responses may have been underestimated by the TCR breadth and depth analyses. Comparable non-spike TCR breadth was observed between vaccine and placebo recipients, consistent with only spike being contained in the vaccine. Spike-specific TCR breadth was higher in Ad26.COV2.S recipients than in placebo recipients (P = 0.0014). After vaccination, spike-specific CD8+ and CD4+ T cell responses were reported to show substantial breadth.

Trimming leaves V shorter by 3 bases and J shorter by 9 bases, with the junction holding 9 bases beyond the gene matches. Taken from cysteine to phenylalanine, the CDR3 has 15 residues. The retained sequence is limited to the CDR3, 45 bases, with the frame set at the first base. The CDR1 and CDR2 encoded by the germline V gene (reference sequence) are LNHDA and SQIVND. The meaning of the sample's time point label: individuals recovered from natural SARS-CoV-2 infection. As concerns this clone: It lacks a known antigen. There are no base qualities to consult, and no much larger clone falls within one base.

The immunoSEQ Assay was used to sequence TCRbeta CDR3 regions. After extraction, genomic DNA underwent amplification by bias-controlled multiplex PCR, followed by high-throughput sequencing. Per the authors' processing: To quantify the absolute abundance of every unique TCRbeta CDR3 region, sequences were collapsed and filtered. Usable DNA was measured by amplifying reference genes present in all nucleated cells, and TCRbeta template counts were normalized to that usable DNA to estimate T cell fraction. Repertoire TCRs were annotated as SARS-CoV-2-specific by exact matching of V gene, CDR3 amino acid sequence and J gene to a known reactive TCR set. The reference SARS-CoV-2 TCR set was derived from MIRA and filtered for enrichment in COVID-19-positive ImmuneCODE repertoires, a step that removed public or cross-reactive TCRs. Using the MIRA antigens, annotated TCRs were further analysed by specific ORF or by position within an ORF. Breadth was defined as the number of annotated unique rearrangements divided by the total number of unique productive rearrangements, and depth was defined as the summed frequency of the annotated unique rearrangements. TCR breadth was compared between groups using two-sided Wilcoxon rank-sum tests. The immuneACCESS repertoire file appears here via TCRdb, limited to in-frame rearrangements. These files lack a portion of the clones; in checked studies, under half of the deficit traces to unresolved V genes, and the cause of the others is not known. V, J and clone size are those of that table, while D and trimming were read from the DNA. Recorded for this sample are about 350,000 clones; about 91% of them occurred a single time. The ten largest clones add up to about 3.9% of the sample.

The specimen comprised peripheral blood, sampled after recovery from COVID-19. The V and J genes are TRBV19 and TRBJ2-1; 9 central nucleotides agree with TRBD1. The sequence was collected from a human donor who had recovered from COVID-19. The base sequence is TGTGCCAGTAGTATTGGGGGACAGGGTCCCGGTGAGCAGTTCTTC. This gives the protein CASSIGGQGPGEQFF.